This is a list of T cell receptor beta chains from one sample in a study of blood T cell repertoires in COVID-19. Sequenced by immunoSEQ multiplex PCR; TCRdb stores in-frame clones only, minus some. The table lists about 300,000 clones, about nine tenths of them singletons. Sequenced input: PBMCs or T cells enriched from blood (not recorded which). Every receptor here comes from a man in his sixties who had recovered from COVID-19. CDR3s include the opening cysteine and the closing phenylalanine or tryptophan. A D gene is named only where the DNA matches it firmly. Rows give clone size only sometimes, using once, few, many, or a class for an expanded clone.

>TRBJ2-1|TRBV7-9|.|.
CASSPPQLNEQFF
TGTGCCAGCAGCCCGCCGCAGTTAAATGAGCAGTTCTTC
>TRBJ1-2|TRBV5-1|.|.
CASSLGVGQFGYTF
TGCGCCAGCAGCTTGGGGGTTGGACAATTCGGCTACACCTTC
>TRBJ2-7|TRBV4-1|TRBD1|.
CASSQGGTGGYEQYF
TGCGCCAGCAGCCAAGGGGGGACAGGGGGCTACGAGCAGTACTTC
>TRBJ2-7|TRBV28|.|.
CAATVQGKNEQYF
TGTGCCGCCACCGTGCAGGGCAAAAACGAGCAGTACTTC
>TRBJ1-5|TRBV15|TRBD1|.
CATSRTTGGNQPQHF
TGTGCCACCAGCAGGACGACAGGGGGCAATCAGCCCCAGCATTTT
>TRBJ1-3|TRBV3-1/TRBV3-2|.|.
CASSQGPTVGGNTIYF
TGTGCCAGCAGCCAAGGTCCGACTGTAGGTGGAAACACCATATATTTT
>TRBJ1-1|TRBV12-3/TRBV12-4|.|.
CASSSPPGTEAFF
TGTGCCAGCAGTTCCCCCCCCGGGACTGAAGCTTTCTTT
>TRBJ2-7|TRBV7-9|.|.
CASSLGTGFSYEQYF
TGTGCCAGCAGCTTAGGAACAGGCTTCTCCTACGAGCAGTACTTC
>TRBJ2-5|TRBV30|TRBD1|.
CAWSVHRGGRETQYF
TGTGCCTGGAGTGTACACAGGGGTGGAAGGGAGACCCAGTACTTC
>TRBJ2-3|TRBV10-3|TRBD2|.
CAISDPTSGRADTQYF
TGTGCCATCAGTGACCCCACTAGCGGGAGGGCAGATACGCAGTATTTT
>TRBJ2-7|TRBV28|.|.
CASTRPGAYEQYF
TGTGCCAGCACCCGGCCGGGGGCCTACGAGCAGTACTTC
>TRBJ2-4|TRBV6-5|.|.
CASSYEPKNIQYF
TGTGCCAGCAGTTACGAGCCCAAAAACATTCAGTACTTC
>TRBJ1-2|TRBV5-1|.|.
CASSLAVDGGGNGYTF
TGCGCCAGCAGCTTGGCGGTGGACGGCGGAGGAAATGGCTACACCTTC
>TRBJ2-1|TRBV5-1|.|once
CASSFEAAENEQFF
TGCGCCAGCAGCTTCGAGGCAGCAGAGAATGAGCAGTTCTTC
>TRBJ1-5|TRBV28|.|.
CASSLSLGPQHF
TGTGCCAGCAGTCTTAGCCTCGGGCCCCAGCATTTT
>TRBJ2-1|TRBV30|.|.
CAWSPVQGRARYNEQFF
TGTGCCTGGAGCCCTGTCCAGGGGAGGGCAAGATACAATGAGCAGTTCTTC
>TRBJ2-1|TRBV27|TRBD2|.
CASSPWREGYNEQFF
TGTGCCAGCAGCCCATGGCGGGAGGGTTACAATGAGCAGTTCTTC
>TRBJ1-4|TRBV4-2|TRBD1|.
CASSQDGQGGEKLFF
TGTGCCAGCAGCCAAGATGGACAGGGGGGGGAAAAACTGTTTTTT
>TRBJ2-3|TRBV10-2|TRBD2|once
CASITGGRATDTQYF
TGCGCCTCAATTACCGGGGGGAGGGCGACAGATACGCAGTATTTT
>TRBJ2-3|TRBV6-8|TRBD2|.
CASSYLAGRTDTQYF
TGTGCCAGCAGTTATCTAGCGGGGCGCACAGATACGCAGTATTTT
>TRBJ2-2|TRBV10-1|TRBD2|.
CASSESLAGGGTGELFF
TGCGCCAGCAGTGAGTCATTAGCGGGAGGAGGGACCGGGGAGCTGTTTTTT
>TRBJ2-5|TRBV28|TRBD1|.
CASSPPGTGRHKETQYF
TGTGCCAGCAGTCCCCCGGGGACAGGGAGACACAAAGAGACCCAGTACTTC
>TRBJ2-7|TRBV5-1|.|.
CASRDGGFSYEQYF
TGCGCCAGCAGGGACGGAGGTTTCTCCTACGAGCAGTACTTC
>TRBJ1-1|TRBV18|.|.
CASSPPNRDIYTEAFF
TGTGCCAGCTCACCACCGAATCGGGATATCTACACTGAAGCTTTCTTT
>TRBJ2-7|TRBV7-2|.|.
CASSPPTSYEQYF
TGTGCCAGCAGTCCCCCAACTTCCTACGAGCAGTACTTC
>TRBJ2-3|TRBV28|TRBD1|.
CASSLQTGSTDTQYF
TGTGCCAGCAGTCTCCAGACAGGGTCTACAGATACGCAGTATTTT
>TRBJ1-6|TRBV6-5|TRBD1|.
CASSYGQGNSPLHF
TGTGCCAGCAGTTATGGACAGGGTAATTCACCCCTCCACTTT
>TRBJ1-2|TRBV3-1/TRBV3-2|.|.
CASSQQGSGYTF
TGTGCCAGCAGCCAACAGGGATCTGGCTACACCTTC
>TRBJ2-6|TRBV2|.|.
CASRATDSGANVLTF
TGTGCCAGCAGAGCGACAGATTCTGGGGCCAACGTCCTGACTTTC